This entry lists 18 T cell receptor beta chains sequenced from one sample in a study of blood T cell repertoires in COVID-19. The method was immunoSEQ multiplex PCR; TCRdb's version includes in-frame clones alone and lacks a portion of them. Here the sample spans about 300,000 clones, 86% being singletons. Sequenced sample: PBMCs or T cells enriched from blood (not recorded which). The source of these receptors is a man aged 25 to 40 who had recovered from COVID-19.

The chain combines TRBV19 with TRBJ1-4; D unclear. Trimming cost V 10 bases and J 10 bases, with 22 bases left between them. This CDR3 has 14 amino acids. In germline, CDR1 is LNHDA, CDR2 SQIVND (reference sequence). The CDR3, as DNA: TGTGCCATCAAGCCCCCCGGGCCTAGCGGAAAACTGTTTTTT. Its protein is CAIKPPGPSGKLFF.

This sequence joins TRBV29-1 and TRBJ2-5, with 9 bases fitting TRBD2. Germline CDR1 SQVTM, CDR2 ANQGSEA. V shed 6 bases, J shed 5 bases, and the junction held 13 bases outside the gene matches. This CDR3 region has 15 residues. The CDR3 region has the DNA TGCAGCGTCGGCGGAATAGCGGGAGTGGGGGAGACCCAGTACTTC. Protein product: CSVGGIAGVGETQYF.

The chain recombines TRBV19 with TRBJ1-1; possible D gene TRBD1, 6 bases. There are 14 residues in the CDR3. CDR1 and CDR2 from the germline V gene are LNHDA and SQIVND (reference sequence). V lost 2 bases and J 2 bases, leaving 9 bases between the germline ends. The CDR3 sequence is CASSINRDNTEAFF. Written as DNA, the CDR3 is TGTGCCAGTAGTATAAACAGGGACAACACTGAAGCTTTCTTT.

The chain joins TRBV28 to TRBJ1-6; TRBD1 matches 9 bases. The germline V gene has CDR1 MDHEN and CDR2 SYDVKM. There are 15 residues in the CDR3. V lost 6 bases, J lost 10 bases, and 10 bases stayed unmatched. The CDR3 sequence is CASSELQGAYSPLHF. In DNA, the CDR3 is TGTGCCAGCAGCGAACTACAGGGGGCGTACTCACCCCTCCACTTT.

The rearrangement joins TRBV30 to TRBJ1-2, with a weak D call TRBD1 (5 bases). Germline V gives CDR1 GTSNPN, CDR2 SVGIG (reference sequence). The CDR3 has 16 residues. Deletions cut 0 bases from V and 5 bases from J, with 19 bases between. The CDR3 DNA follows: TGTGCCTGGAGTGTACGGATGATCACATCAGGGTATGGCTACACCTTC. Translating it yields CAWSVRMITSGYGYTF.

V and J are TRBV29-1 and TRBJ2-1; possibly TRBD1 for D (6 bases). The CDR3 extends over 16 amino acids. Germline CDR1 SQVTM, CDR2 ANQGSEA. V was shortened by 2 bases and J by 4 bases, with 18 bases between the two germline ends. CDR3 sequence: CSVERGTGQNYNEQFF. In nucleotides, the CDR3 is TGCAGCGTTGAAAGGGGGACCGGACAGAATTACAATGAGCAGTTCTTC.

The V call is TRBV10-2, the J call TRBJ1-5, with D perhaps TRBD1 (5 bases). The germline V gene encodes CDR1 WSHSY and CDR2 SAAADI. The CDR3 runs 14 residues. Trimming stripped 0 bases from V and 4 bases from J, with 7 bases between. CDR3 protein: CASSESGGNQPQHF. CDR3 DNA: TGCGCCAGCAGTGAGTCGGGGGGGAATCAGCCCCAGCATTTT.

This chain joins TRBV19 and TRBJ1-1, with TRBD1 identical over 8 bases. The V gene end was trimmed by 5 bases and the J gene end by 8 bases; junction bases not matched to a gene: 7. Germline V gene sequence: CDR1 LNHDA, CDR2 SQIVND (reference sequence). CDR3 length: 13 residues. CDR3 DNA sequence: TGTGCCAGTAGTCTAGGGACAGGCGGAGAAGCTTTCTTT. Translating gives CASSLGTGGEAFF.

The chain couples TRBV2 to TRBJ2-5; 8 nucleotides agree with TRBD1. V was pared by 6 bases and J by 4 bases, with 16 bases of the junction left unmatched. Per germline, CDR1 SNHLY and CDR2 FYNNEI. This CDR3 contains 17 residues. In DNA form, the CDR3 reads TGTGCCAGCAGGAAGGGAATTGACAGGGGAGCCTCAGAGACCCAGTACTTC. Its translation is CASRKGIDRGASETQYF.

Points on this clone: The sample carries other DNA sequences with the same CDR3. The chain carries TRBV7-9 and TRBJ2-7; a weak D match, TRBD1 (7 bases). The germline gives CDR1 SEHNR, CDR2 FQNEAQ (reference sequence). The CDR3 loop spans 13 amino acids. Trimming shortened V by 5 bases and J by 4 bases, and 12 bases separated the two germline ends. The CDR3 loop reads CASSRRDSYEQYF. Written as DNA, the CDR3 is TGTGCCAGCAGCCGGAGGGACAGTTACGAGCAGTACTTC.

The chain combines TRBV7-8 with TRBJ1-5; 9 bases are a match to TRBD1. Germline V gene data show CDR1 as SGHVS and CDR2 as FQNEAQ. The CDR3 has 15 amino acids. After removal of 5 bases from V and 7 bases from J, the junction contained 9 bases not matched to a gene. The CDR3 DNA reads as TGTGCCAGCAGCCACGACAGGGGACAGGGACAGCCCCAGCATTTT. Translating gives CASSHDRGQGQPQHF.

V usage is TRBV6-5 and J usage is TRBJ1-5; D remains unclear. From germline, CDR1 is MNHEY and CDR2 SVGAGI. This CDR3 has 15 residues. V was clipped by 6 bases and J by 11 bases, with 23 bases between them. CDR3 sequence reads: CASSPSTGSSLAQHF. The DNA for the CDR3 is TGTGCCAGCAGCCCCTCAACCGGGTCCTCCTTAGCCCAGCATTTT.

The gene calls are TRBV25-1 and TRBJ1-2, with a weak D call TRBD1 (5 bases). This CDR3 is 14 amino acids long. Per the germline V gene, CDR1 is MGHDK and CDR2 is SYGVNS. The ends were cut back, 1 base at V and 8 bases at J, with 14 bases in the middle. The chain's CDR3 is CASSEFRQTAGYTF. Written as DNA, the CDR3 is TGTGCCAGCAGTGAATTCCGACAGACGGCCGGCTACACCTTC.

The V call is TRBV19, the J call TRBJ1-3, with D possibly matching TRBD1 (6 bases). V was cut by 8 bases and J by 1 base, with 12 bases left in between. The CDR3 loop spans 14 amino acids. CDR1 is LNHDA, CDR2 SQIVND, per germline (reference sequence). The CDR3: CASRTVSSGNTIYF. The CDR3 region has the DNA TGTGCCAGTCGGACAGTTTCATCTGGAAACACCATATATTTT.

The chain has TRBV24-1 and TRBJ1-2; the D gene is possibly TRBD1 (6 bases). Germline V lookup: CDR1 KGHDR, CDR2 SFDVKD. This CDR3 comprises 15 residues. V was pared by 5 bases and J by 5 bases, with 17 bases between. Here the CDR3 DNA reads TGTGCCACCAGTGGCCGCGCCGGGACATCATATGGCTACACCTTC. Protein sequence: CATSGRAGTSYGYTF.

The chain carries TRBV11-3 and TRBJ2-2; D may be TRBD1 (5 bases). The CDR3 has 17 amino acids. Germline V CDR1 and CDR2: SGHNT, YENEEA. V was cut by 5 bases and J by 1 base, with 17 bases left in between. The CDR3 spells CASSPRYGAENTGELFF. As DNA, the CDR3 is TGTGCCAGCAGCCCCAGGTATGGGGCAGAGAACACCGGGGAGCTGTTTTTT.

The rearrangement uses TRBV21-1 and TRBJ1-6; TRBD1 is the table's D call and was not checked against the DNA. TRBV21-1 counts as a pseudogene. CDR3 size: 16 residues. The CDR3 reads CASSMGYGTVDSPLHF. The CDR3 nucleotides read TGTGCCAGCAGCATGGGGTATGGGACAGTTGATTCACCCCTCCACTTT.

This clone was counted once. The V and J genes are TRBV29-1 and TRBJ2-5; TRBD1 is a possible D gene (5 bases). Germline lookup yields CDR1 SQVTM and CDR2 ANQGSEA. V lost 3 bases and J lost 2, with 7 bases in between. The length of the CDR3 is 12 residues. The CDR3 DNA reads TGCAGCGTTGATCAGGGTCAAGAGACCCAGTACTTC. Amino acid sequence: CSVDQGQETQYF.